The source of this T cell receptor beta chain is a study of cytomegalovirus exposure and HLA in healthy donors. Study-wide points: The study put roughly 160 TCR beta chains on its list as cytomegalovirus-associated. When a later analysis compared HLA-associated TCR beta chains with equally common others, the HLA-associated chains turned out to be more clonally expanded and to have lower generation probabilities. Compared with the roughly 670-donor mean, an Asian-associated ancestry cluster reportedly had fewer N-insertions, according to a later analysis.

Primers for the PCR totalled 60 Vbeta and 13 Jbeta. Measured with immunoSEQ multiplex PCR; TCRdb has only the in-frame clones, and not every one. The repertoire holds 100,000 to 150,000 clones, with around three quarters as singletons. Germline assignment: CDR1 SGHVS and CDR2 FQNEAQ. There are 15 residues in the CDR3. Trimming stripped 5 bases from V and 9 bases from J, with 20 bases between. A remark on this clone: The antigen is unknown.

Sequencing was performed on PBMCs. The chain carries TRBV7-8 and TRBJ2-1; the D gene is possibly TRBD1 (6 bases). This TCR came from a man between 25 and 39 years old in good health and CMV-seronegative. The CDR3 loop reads CASSENPNRAREQFF. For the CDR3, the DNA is TGTGCCAGCAGCGAGAACCCTAACAGGGCTCGTGAGCAGTTCTTC.